This passage covers 27 T cell receptor beta chains from one sample sequenced in a study of blood T cell repertoires in COVID-19. Sequencing used immunoSEQ multiplex PCR; TCRdb keeps in-frame clones, though not all of them. This sample has about 220,000 clones, with about three quarters found just once. Input material: peripheral blood. The receptors stem from a woman aged 70 to 79 with acute or convalescent COVID-19.

The rearrangement links TRBV10-1 to TRBJ2-3; D might be TRBD2 (5 bases). CDR3 length: 13 amino acids. The V end was cut by 5 bases, the J end by 3 bases, with 9 bases between. Germline CDR1 is WNHNN and CDR2 is SYGVQD (reference sequence). CDR3 sequence (DNA): TGCGCCAGCAGTCCCGGCGGGACAGATACGCAGTATTTT. Translation gives CASSPGGTDTQYF.

The V and J genes are TRBV6-1 and TRBJ2-7; D is undetermined. Trimming removed 2 bases from V and 5 bases from J, with 10 bases in between. The length of the CDR3 is 13 residues. CDR1 is MNHNS and CDR2 is SASEGT in the germline V gene. The CDR3 is CASSETTVDEQYV. Written as DNA, the CDR3 is TGTGCCAGCAGTGAAACCACAGTAGACGAGCAGTACGTC.

The chain couples TRBV24-1 to TRBJ2-1; 7 bases agree with TRBD1. This CDR3 comprises 13 residues. V lost 1 base to trimming and J lost 9 bases; unmatched junction nucleotides: 2. The germline V gene has CDR1 KGHDR and CDR2 SFDVKD. Here the CDR3 DNA reads TGTGCCACCAGTGATTTAAACAGGGGTGAGCAGTTCTTC. This codes for CATSDLNRGEQFF.

The V and J genes are TRBV6-1 and TRBJ2-7, with 8 bases matching TRBD2. In germline, CDR1 is MNHNS, CDR2 SASEGT. The CDR3 is 14 residues long. Trimming at V came to 3 bases and at J to 4 bases, leaving 5 bases not matched to a gene. Written as DNA, the CDR3 is TGTGCCAGCAGTGAGACGGGGGGGCTATACGAGCAGTACTTC. This sequence encodes CASSETGGLYEQYF.

The rearrangement joins TRBV6-5 to TRBJ2-5, with TRBD1 as a possible D gene (6 bases). Germline V gives CDR1 MNHEY, CDR2 SVGAGI. The CDR3 is made up of 13 amino acids. The V and J ends lost 6 bases and 5 bases respectively, with 13 bases between them. The CDR3 reads CASSPGQMETQYF. The CDR3 nucleotides are TGTGCCAGCAGCCCCGGACAGATGGAGACCCAGTACTTC.

This clone was seen a few times. The chain couples TRBV5-1 to TRBJ1-4; D is possibly TRBD1 (6 bases). Trimming took 3 bases from V and 7 from J, leaving 16 bases between them. Germline V gives CDR1 SGHRS, CDR2 YFSETQ. This CDR3 spans 15 amino acids. The CDR3 DNA sequence: TGCGCCAGCAGCTCGGGTGCGGGGGCGGGTGAAAAACTGTTTTTT. Translation: CASSSGAGAGEKLFF.

The chain employs TRBV5-1 and TRBJ1-1; D is uncertain. The CDR3 spans 13 residues. Trimming took 0 bases from V and 2 from J, leaving 5 bases between them. CDR1 SGHRS and CDR2 YFSETQ come from the germline V gene. CDR3 loop: CASSLDSNTEAFF. CDR3 in DNA: TGCGCCAGCAGCTTGGACAGCAACACTGAAGCTTTCTTT.

This chain connects TRBV5-4 to TRBJ2-3, with D possibly being TRBD1 (6 bases). Germline CDR1 and CDR2: SGHNT and YYREEE (reference sequence). V lost 0 bases to trimming and J lost 7 bases, with 15 bases between them. CDR3 length: 15 residues. The CDR3 nucleotides read TGTGCCAGCAGCTTGGCTGGACAGAGTAGGAATACGCAGTATTTT. Its protein product is CASSLAGQSRNTQYF.

This clone was detected ten times or more. Other DNA sequences in this specimen translate into the identical CDR3. The V gene is TRBV6-4, the J gene TRBJ2-2; TRBD1 matches 7 bases. Germline CDR1 reads MRHNA; CDR2 reads SNTAGT. Trimming cost V 6 bases and J 7 bases; bases outside gene matches: 20. The CDR3 runs 18 residues. CDR3 region: CASRAYSGLGQPIGELFF. The CDR3 bases are TGTGCCAGCAGAGCGTACTCAGGCTTGGGACAGCCGATCGGGGAGCTGTTTTTT.

The rearrangement joins TRBV5-4 to TRBJ2-7; 8 nucleotides match TRBD1. CDR1 SGHNT and CDR2 YYREEE come from the germline V gene (reference sequence). V shed 4 bases, J shed 6 bases, and the junction held 9 bases outside the gene matches. The CDR3 loop spans 14 amino acids. CDR3 in DNA: TGTGCCAGCAGCAAAGGACAGGGACCAGGCGAGCAGTACGTC. This encodes CASSKGQGPGEQYV.

The chain recombines TRBV30 with TRBJ2-7, with 9 bases that match TRBD1. The V gene's germline CDR1 is GTSNPN and CDR2 SVGIG (reference sequence). This CDR3 spans 15 amino acids. The ends lost 0 bases at V and 5 bases at J; junction bases unmatched: 8. In nucleotides, the CDR3 is TGTGCCTGGAGTGTCTTAGGGACAGGGATCCACGAGCAGTACTTC. Encoded protein: CAWSVLGTGIHEQYF.

CDR3 coding DNA: TGCGCCAGCAGTCGTGACAGGGCGAACACCGGGGAGCTGTTTTTT. It translates to CASSRDRANTGELFF. The rearrangement uses TRBV5-1 and TRBJ2-2, with 7 nucleotides matching TRBD1. CDR1 is SGHRS and CDR2 is YFSETQ in the germline V gene. Unmatched junction bases numbered 4, after V lost 5 bases and J lost 0 bases. The CDR3 sequence is 15 residues long.

The V call is TRBV6-5, the J call TRBJ1-6; tentatively, D is TRBD1 (5 bases). This CDR3 contains 13 residues. Germline CDR1 MNHEY, CDR2 SVGAGI. The ends were cut back, 8 bases at V and 8 bases at J, with 13 bases in the middle. CDR3 in DNA: TGTGCCAGCGCTTTTGACAGCGATTCACCCCTCCACTTT. Translating it yields CASAFDSDSPLHF.

The chain has TRBV5-8 and TRBJ2-5; D possibly corresponds to TRBD1 (5 bases). CDR3 size: 16 residues. Germline assignment: CDR1 SGHTS and CDR2 YDEGEE. V was trimmed by 0 bases and J by 2 bases, leaving 14 bases between them. CDR3 DNA sequence: TGTGCCAGCAGCTTGGGGGCAACCAGGGCGCAAGAGACCCAGTACTTC. Translation: CASSLGATRAQETQYF.

The V gene is TRBV27, the J gene TRBJ2-1, with 14 bases aligning to TRBD2. The CDR3 has 15 residues. The germline gives CDR1 MNHEY, CDR2 SMNVEV (reference sequence). Germline trimming cut 3 bases from V and 9 bases from J; bases unmatched to any gene: 4. CDR3 sequence: CASSLTSGGAGEQFF. CDR3 bases: TGTGCCAGCAGTTTGACTAGCGGGGGGGCGGGTGAGCAGTTCTTC.

The V and J genes are TRBV7-2 and TRBJ2-7; 11 nucleotides match TRBD1. Germline values: CDR1 SGHTA, CDR2 FQGNSA. Germline trimming cut 5 bases from V and 4 bases from J; bases unmatched to any gene: 4. The CDR3 has 14 residues. CDR3 amino acids: CASSRDRGSYEQYF. The CDR3 DNA reads as TGTGCCAGCAGCCGGGACAGGGGGTCATACGAGCAGTACTTC.

J is TRBJ2-1 and V is TRBV20-1, with D perhaps matching TRBD2 (6 bases). V dropped 0 bases and J dropped 12 bases, with 9 bases sitting between them. Germline V lookup: CDR1 DFQATT, CDR2 SNEGSKA (reference sequence). The CDR3 spans 11 residues. The CDR3 spells CSARDRRGQFF. In DNA, the CDR3 is TGCAGTGCTAGAGATCGGAGGGGGCAGTTCTTC.

This chain joins TRBV12-5 and TRBJ2-1; 7 bases are shared with TRBD2. J lost 2 bases, V lost 1 base, and 5 bases had no gene match. Per the germline V gene, CDR1 is LGHNT and CDR2 is FRNRAP. The CDR3 is 16 residues long. The CDR3: CASGLGGGGPYNEQFF. The CDR3 DNA follows: TGTGCTAGTGGTTTGGGCGGCGGGGGTCCCTACAATGAGCAGTTCTTC. The full variable domain, in which reference TRBV12-5 and TRBJ2-1 provide the parts outside the CDR3, is DARVTQTPRHKVTEMGQEVTMRCQPILGHNTVFWYRQTMMQGLELLAYFRNRAPLDDSGMPKDRFSAEMPDATLATLKIQPSEPRDSAVYFCASGLGGGGPYNEQFFGPGTRLTVL.

V and J are TRBV5-1 and TRBJ2-3, with 7 positions matching TRBD2. Germline loops: CDR1 SGHRS, CDR2 YFSETQ. CDR3 length: 15 amino acids. The V segment lost 0 bases and the J segment 3 bases; nucleotides outside the gene matches: 4. The DNA for the CDR3 is TGCGCCAGCAGCTTGGGCGGGGGATTTACAGATACGCAGTATTTT. Residues: CASSLGGGFTDTQYF.

A single count supports this clone. The rearrangement joins TRBV15 to TRBJ1-1, with D uncertain. The CDR3 has 14 residues. CDR1 LNHNV and CDR2 YYDKDF come from the germline V gene (reference sequence). V dropped 2 bases and J dropped 1 base, with 8 bases sitting between them. CDR3 region: CATSRNRENTEAFF. CDR3 DNA: TGTGCCACCAGCAGAAATCGGGAGAACACTGAAGCTTTCTTT.

The gene calls are TRBV7-2 and TRBJ2-1; 13 bases line up with TRBD2. Trimming cost V 5 bases and J 15 bases; bases outside gene matches: 22. The CDR3 loop spans 18 amino acids. Germline CDR1 SGHTA, CDR2 FQGNSA. The CDR3 sequence: CASSPKLAGGREWGEMFF. In nucleotides, the CDR3 is TGTGCCAGCAGCCCCAAACTAGCGGGGGGGCGGGAGTGGGGAGAAATGTTCTTC.

The chain joins TRBV10-1 to TRBJ2-3, with 8 bases aligning to TRBD2. The CDR3 has 15 residues. CDR1 is WNHNN, CDR2 SYGVQD, per germline (reference sequence). The V and J ends lost 3 bases and 5 bases, in that order; junction bases with no gene match: 7. The CDR3 loop reads CASSDIRGGEDTQYF. The CDR3 DNA sequence: TGCGCCAGCAGTGATATCCGGGGGGGCGAAGATACGCAGTATTTT.

The chain is built from TRBV12-3 or TRBV12-4 and TRBJ2-7, with unresolved D. Trimming stripped 5 bases from V and 0 bases from J, with 5 bases between. This CDR3 has 12 residues. In DNA form, the CDR3 reads TGTGCCAGCAGTAAGAGCTCCTACGAGCAGTACGTC. Protein product: CASSKSSYEQYV.

The V call is TRBV4-3, the J call TRBJ2-1; tentatively, D is TRBD2 (6 bases). V lost 0 bases and J 7 bases, leaving 16 bases between the germline ends. This CDR3 contains 16 residues. Germline CDR1 is LGHNA and CDR2 is YSLEER. CDR3 nucleotides: TGCGCCAGCAGCCAAGACGAGAACGGGGGATGGAATGAGCAGTTCTTC. Its translation is CASSQDENGGWNEQFF.

There are a few counts of this clone. This sequence joins TRBV2 and TRBJ2-5; 10 positions agree with TRBD2. Germline V gives CDR1 SNHLY, CDR2 FYNNEI. The length of the CDR3 is 18 residues. The V segment lost 0 bases and the J segment 0 bases; nucleotides outside the gene matches: 7. The CDR3 DNA is TGTGCCAGCAGTGAAGCTAGCGGGGGGCCCCCGTACCAAGAGACCCAGTACTTC. Amino acid sequence: CASSEASGGPPYQETQYF.

This chain connects TRBV7-2 to TRBJ2-2; D perhaps matches TRBD1 (5 bases). CDR3 length equals 16 residues. The germline V gene has CDR1 SGHTA and CDR2 FQGNSA. Deletions cut 2 bases from V and 4 bases from J, with 14 bases between. The CDR3 spells CASSLNVARATGELFF. The DNA for the CDR3 is TGTGCCAGCAGCTTAAACGTGGCCAGGGCCACCGGGGAGCTGTTTTTT.

The chain couples TRBV5-1 to TRBJ1-4, with TRBD1 matching over 8 bases. The V and J ends lost 5 bases and 4 bases, in that order; junction bases with no gene match: 4. The CDR3 covers 14 residues. Germline CDR1 and CDR2: SGHRS and YFSETQ. The CDR3 is CASRTGGVNEKLFF. Written as DNA, the CDR3 is TGCGCCAGCAGAACAGGGGGTGTTAATGAAAAACTGTTTTTT. The full variable domain, rest sourced from reference TRBV5-1 and TRBJ1-4, is KAGVTQTPRYLIKTRGQQVTLSCSPISGHRSVSWYQQTPGQGLQFLFEYFSETQRNKGNFPGRFSGRQFSNSRSEMNVSTLELGDSALYLCASRTGGVNEKLFFGSGTQLSVL.